Included here is one TCR beta chain sequence, with context. Germline values: CDR1 SQVTM, CDR2 ANQGSEA. Trimming shortened V by 7 bases and J by 0 bases, and 25 bases separated the two germline ends. The CDR3 extends over 17 amino acids. The entry originates in a study of CD8 T cells in Susac syndrome. RNA, at about 0.45 to 1 ug, was reverse transcribed with random hexamers. Each CDR3 protein is one row after TCRdb ran MiXCR on the immunoSEQ multiplex PCR reads. The sample includes 120,000 to 150,000 distinct CDR3 sequences, roughly 94% seen only once; the top ten take around 0.08%. This chain joins TRBV29-1 and TRBJ2-7; D perhaps matches TRBD2 (6 bases). The TCR comes from a human donor in good health. Specimen: CD4+ T cells from PBMCs. The CDR3 protein is CSALSALGRGSSYEQYF. The CDR3 DNA follows: TGCAGCGCCCTCTCGGCCCTTGGACGGGGGAGCTCCTACGAGCAGTACTTC.